The following is a TCR beta chain sequence with its context. Unmatched junction bases numbered 3, after V lost 7 bases and J lost 4 bases. This CDR3 has 13 residues. Germline assignment: CDR1 SNHLY and CDR2 FYNNEI. TCRdb's copy holds only in-frame clones and misses some; the assay was immunoSEQ multiplex PCR. This table has approximately 85,000 clones, over 85% appearing once. This sample is part of a study of technical replicates of blood from a few donors. The clonotype originates from a human donor in good health. The chain uses TRBV2 and TRBJ1-4; 7 bases align to TRBD1. What was sequenced was T cells isolated from PBMCs. The CDR3 DNA sequence: TGTGCCAGCAACAGGGGCCTTAATGAAAAACTGTTTTTT. It translates to CASNRGLNEKLFF.